The rows below give T cell receptor beta chains drawn from one sample of a study of metastatic and nonmetastatic thyroid tumors. TCRdb re-called the PCR reads via MiXCR. The profile covers approximately 79,000 clones, with approximately 9% appearing a single time and 8.8% taken by the ten largest. Input material: blood. Source of these receptors: a female donor with papillary thyroid cancer or a benign thyroid nodule (not recorded which). Some clones in this sample may be carry-over from other donors' samples. Both conserved end residues are part of each CDR3. Each record gives: D gene, J gene, clone size, V gene, CDR3 protein, CDR3 DNA. The D gene is left open where the match is weak. Where a row states a size, it is once, few, many or the class of an expanded clone; other rows omit it.

NA	TRBJ1-1	many	TRBV5-1	CASSFEGTGNTEAFF	TGCGCCAGCAGCTTTGAGGGGACTGGAAACACTGAAGCTTTCTTT
NA	TRBJ1-4	many	TRBV11-2	CASSRETGTGNEKLFF	TGTGCCAGCAGCAGAGAAACCGGGACGGGGAATGAAAAACTGTTTTTT
NA	TRBJ2-2	many	TRBV6-1	CASSSVAGELFF	TGTGCCAGCAGCTCCGTGGCCGGGGAGCTGTTTTTT
NA	TRBJ2-5	NA	TRBV25-1	CASSGSSSRGTQYF	TGTGCCAGCAGTGGGAGCTCCTCCCGGGGGACCCAGTACTTC
NA	TRBJ1-2	many	TRBV5-1	CASSIQENYGYTF	TGCGCCAGCAGTATTCAGGAGAACTATGGCTACACCTTC
NA	TRBJ2-1	many	TRBV18	CASSPLRGGEQFF	TGTGCCAGCTCGCCCCTCAGGGGTGGCGAGCAGTTCTTC
NA	TRBJ1-5	few	TRBV19	CASSPTAINQPQHF	TGTGCCAGTTCCCCGACAGCCATAAATCAGCCCCAGCATTTT
NA	TRBJ1-1	many	TRBV30	CAWSINTEAFF	TGTGCCTGGAGTATAAACACTGAAGCTTTCTTT
NA	TRBJ1-3	few	TRBV9	CASSVGQPSGNTIYF	TGTGCCAGCAGCGTAGGGCAGCCCTCTGGAAACACCATATATTTT
NA	TRBJ1-1	NA	TRBV20-1	CSVSQATTEAFF	TGCAGTGTGTCCCAGGCAACCACTGAAGCTTTCTTT
TRBD1	TRBJ2-7	many	TRBV28	CASSSRQGSSYEQYF	TGTGCCAGCAGCTCCAGACAGGGTTCTTCCTACGAGCAGTACTTC
TRBD1	TRBJ1-3	many	TRBV7-6	CASHLGQALSGNTIYF	TGTGCCAGCCACCTGGGACAGGCCCTCTCTGGAAACACCATATATTTT
TRBD1	TRBJ2-1	once	TRBV13	CASSPTLGTGMAEQFF	TGTGCCAGCAGCCCAACCCTAGGGACAGGGATGGCTGAGCAGTTCTTC
NA	TRBJ2-1	many	TRBV6-4	CASSSGAGEVYNEQFF	TGTGCCAGCAGTTCTGGGGCAGGGGAGGTCTACAATGAGCAGTTCTTC
TRBD2	TRBJ2-7	many	TRBV28	CASSGSRAGGRYEQYF	TGTGCCAGCAGTGGCAGTAGAGCGGGGGGGCGCTACGAGCAGTACTTC
NA	TRBJ2-4	many	TRBV11-2	CASSLTQGPKNIQYF	TGTGCCAGCAGCTTAACCCAGGGTCCCAAAAACATTCAGTACTTC
NA	TRBJ1-3	many	TRBV5-1	CASSLGDGTYRNTIYF	TGCGCCAGCAGCTTGGGGGACGGGACTTATCGAAACACCATATATTTT
NA	TRBJ2-6	NA	TRBV5-1	CASSPLEANVLTF	TGCGCCAGCAGCCCGCTCGAGGCCAACGTCCTGACTTTC
NA	TRBJ2-7	many	TRBV4-1	CASSQDFAGIAYEQYF	TGCGCCAGCAGCCAAGATTTCGCAGGTATCGCCTACGAGCAGTACTTC
NA	TRBJ2-5	many	TRBV5-6	CASSLGADQQETQYF	TGTGCCAGCAGCTTGGGGGCGGACCAGCAAGAGACCCAGTACTTC
NA	TRBJ1-1	many	TRBV7-6	CASSPMAGMNTEAFF	TGTGCCAGCAGCCCTATGGCCGGTATGAACACTGAAGCTTTCTTT
TRBD1	TRBJ2-7	many	TRBV10-3	CAIRGQGGLEQYF	TGTGCCATCAGAGGACAGGGGGGACTCGAGCAGTACTTC
NA	TRBJ1-3	many	TRBV19	CASTLEVTGNTIYF	TGTGCCAGTACCCTTGAGGTTACTGGAAACACCATATATTTT
NA	TRBJ2-1	many	TRBV6-4	CASSEGSANEQFF	TGTGCCAGCAGTGAAGGTAGCGCCAATGAGCAGTTCTTC
NA	TRBJ1-1	many	TRBV27	CASTPVGDPRGTEAFF	TGTGCCAGCACCCCCGTGGGGGACCCGCGGGGCACTGAAGCTTTCTTT
NA	TRBJ1-5	many	TRBV6-1	CASRDQSYSNRPQHF	TGTGCCAGCAGGGATCAGAGTTATAGCAATCGGCCCCAGCATTTT
NA	TRBJ2-1	many	TRBV29-1	CSVDGVRANEQFF	TGCAGCGTTGACGGGGTTAGGGCCAATGAGCAGTTCTTC
NA	TRBJ2-7	NA	TRBV5-6	CASSLESGEDF	TGTGCCAGCAGCTTGGAATCAGGGGAGGACTTC
TRBD1	TRBJ2-5	many	TRBV27	CASSLQGAETQYF	TGTGCCAGCAGTTTGCAGGGGGCAGAGACCCAGTACTTC
NA	TRBJ2-3	many	TRBV3-1	CASSQERSGRTDTQYF	TGTGCCAGCAGCCAAGAAAGAAGCGGGCGGACAGATACGCAGTATTTT
NA	TRBJ2-1	many	TRBV19	CASSIGGRVWSYNEQFF	TGTGCCAGTAGTATAGGGGGCCGGGTTTGGTCCTACAATGAGCAGTTCTTC
NA	TRBJ2-7	many	TRBV2	CASTPLGPRSEQYF	TGTGCCAGCACCCCCCTCGGGCCAAGAAGCGAGCAGTACTTC
NA	TRBJ1-2	many	TRBV10-2	CASSLGTHSGYTF	TGCGCCAGCAGTTTGGGGACGCACTCGGGCTACACCTTC
NA	TRBJ2-3	few	TRBV20-1	CSAEQLGTDTQYF	TGCAGTGCGGAACAGTTGGGCACAGATACGCAGTATTTT
TRBD1	TRBJ1-6	few	TRBV12-3/TRBV12-4	CASSLGQGDNSPLHF	TGTGCCAGCAGTTTGGGGCAGGGGGATAATTCACCCCTCCACTTT